This T cell receptor beta chain is drawn from a study of T-cell reconstitution after alpha-beta-depleted transplantation in children. TCRbeta library construction was performed incorporating unique molecular identifiers. TCRdb recomputed calls from the PCR reads with MiXCR, one row per CDR3 protein. The sample records around 530,000 distinct CDR3 sequences, approximately 32% being singletons. This specimen was PBMCs from the stem cell graft donor, taken from the stem cell graft. The TCR originated in a human donor who donated a stem cell graft to a child with aplastic anemia.

Here the CDR3 DNA reads TGTGCCGTAAGGGCACAGGGGGACAATGAGCAGTTCTTC. Its protein is CAVRAQGDNEQFF. V and J are TRBV10-3 and TRBJ2-1; TRBD1 agrees at 8 bases. Germline V CDR1 and CDR2: ENHRY, SYGVKD. The CDR3 has 13 amino acids. V shed 11 bases, J shed 5 bases, and the junction held 8 bases outside the gene matches.